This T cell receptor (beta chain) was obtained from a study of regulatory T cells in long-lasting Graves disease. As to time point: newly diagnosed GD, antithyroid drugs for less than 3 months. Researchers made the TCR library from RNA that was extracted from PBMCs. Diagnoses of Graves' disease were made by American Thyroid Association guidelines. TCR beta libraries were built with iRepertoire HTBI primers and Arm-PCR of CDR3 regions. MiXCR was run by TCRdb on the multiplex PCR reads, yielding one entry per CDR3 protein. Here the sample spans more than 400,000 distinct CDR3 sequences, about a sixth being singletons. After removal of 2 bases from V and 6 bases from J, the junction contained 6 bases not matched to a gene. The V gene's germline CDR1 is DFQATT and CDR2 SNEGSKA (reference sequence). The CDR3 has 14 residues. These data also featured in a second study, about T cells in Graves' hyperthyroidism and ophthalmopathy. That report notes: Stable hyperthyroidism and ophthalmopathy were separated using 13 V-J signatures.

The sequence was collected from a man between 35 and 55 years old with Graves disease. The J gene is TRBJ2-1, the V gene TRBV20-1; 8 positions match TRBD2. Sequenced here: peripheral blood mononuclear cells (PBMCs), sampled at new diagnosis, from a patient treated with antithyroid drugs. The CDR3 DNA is TGCAGTGCTAGATGGGCGGGAGGATCCAATGAGCAGTTCTTC. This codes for CSARWAGGSNEQFF.